The 27 T cell receptor beta chains given below trace back to one sample, sequenced in a study of blood T cells in healthy people across ages. A J-beta primer mix and a sample-barcoded 5' primer were used in a second PCR of about 6 to 12 cycles. TCRdb passed the 5' RACE reads through MiXCR, listing each CDR3 protein once. The repertoire holds under 1,100,000 distinct CDR3 sequences, with about 23% as singletons. Another study also made use of these data, one on T cells of mothers and their children.

Specimen: blood. The receptors were sampled from a girl aged 2 to 10 in good health.

V gene TRBV12-3 or TRBV12-4 combines with J gene TRBJ1-4; D uncertain. CDR3 length: 15 amino acids. V was cut by 4 bases and J by 0 bases, with 9 bases left in between. The CDR3 reads CASSSRHATNEKLFF. The CDR3 bases are TGTGCCAGCAGTTCGAGACACGCAACTAATGAAAAACTGTTTTTT.

This chain links TRBV12-3 or TRBV12-4 with TRBJ2-5; D gene uncertain. Trimming removed 3 bases at V and 6 bases at J, with 5 bases between. CDR3 length equals 11 residues. Written as DNA, the CDR3 is TGTGCCAGCAGTTTTAAGAAGACCCAGTACTTC. It encodes CASSFKKTQYF.

The J gene is TRBJ2-5, the V gene TRBV20-1, with D maybe TRBD2 (6 bases). Germline CDR1 DFQATT, CDR2 SNEGSKA (reference sequence). The CDR3 covers 15 residues. Between the trimmed V and J ends, which lost 5 bases and 0 bases, there was a span of 16 bases. DNA of the CDR3: TGCAGTGCTCTGATAGGCGGGACGGACCAAGAGACCCAGTACTTC. Its translation is CSALIGGTDQETQYF.

This clonotype was seen only a few times. V usage is TRBV7-2 and J usage is TRBJ2-3, with 9 bases identical to TRBD1. Germline V gene lookup returns CDR1 SGHTA and CDR2 FQGNSA. The V and J ends lost 0 bases and 5 bases, in that order; junction bases with no gene match: 6. The CDR3 is 16 residues long. In DNA, the CDR3 is TGTGCCAGCAGCTTAGCATCCGGGACAGGGTTAGATACGCAGTATTTT. It yields the protein CASSLASGTGLDTQYF.

Only a few counts were recorded for this clonotype. The chain combines TRBV7-2 with TRBJ1-6; D is uncertain. With 3 bases removed from V and 7 bases from J, the gap between germline ends came to 16 bases. In germline, CDR1 is SGHTA, CDR2 FQGNSA. This CDR3 contains 16 residues. The CDR3 nucleotides read TGTGCCAGCAGCTTGTCTGGGGTTAAAGAAAATTCACCCCTCCACTTT. This translates into CASSLSGVKENSPLHF. The complete variable domain, with remaining parts taken from reference TRBV7-2 and TRBJ1-6, reads GAGVSQSPSNKVTEKGKDVELRCDPISGHTALYWYRQSLGQGLEFLIYFQGNSAPDKSGLPSDRFSAERTGGSVSTLTIQRTQQEDSAVYLCASSLSGVKENSPLHFGNGTRLTVT.

This clonotype turned up a few times. The chain is built from TRBV7-3 and TRBJ1-2; no firm D call. Germline lookup yields CDR1 SGHTA and CDR2 FQGTGA. The CDR3 has 12 amino acids. V was cut by 4 bases and J by 3 bases, with 6 bases left in between. The CDR3 spells CASSYDDYGYTF. As DNA, the CDR3 is TGTGCCAGCAGCTACGACGACTATGGCTACACCTTC.

The chain recombines TRBV5-1 with TRBJ2-2, with a weak D call TRBD1 (5 bases). In germline, CDR1 is SGHRS, CDR2 YFSETQ. The ends were cut back, 3 bases at V and 5 bases at J, with 20 bases in the middle. This CDR3 spans 17 amino acids. The CDR3 spells CASSSFQGNGRTGELFF. The CDR3 nucleotides read TGCGCCAGCAGCTCATTCCAGGGAAACGGAAGGACCGGGGAGCTGTTTTTT.

The chain recombines TRBV11-2 with TRBJ2-5; D unresolved. The end of the DNA aligns better with TRBJ2-1, so the J call may be wrong. Germline CDR1 and CDR2: SGHAT and FQNNGV. The CDR3 extends over 13 amino acids. The CDR3 DNA sequence: TGTGCCAGCAGCTTCGGACGGGCGGTGGAGCAGTTCTTC. Amino acids: CASSFGRAVEQFF.

The chain couples TRBV28 to TRBJ1-4; 9 positions match TRBD1. Losses at the gene ends were 6 bases for V and 6 bases for J; bases not matched to a gene: 8. The CDR3 sequence is 15 residues long. Germline V gene sequence: CDR1 MDHEN, CDR2 SYDVKM. The CDR3 DNA sequence: TGTGCCAGCAGGCCCCCGGGACAGGGACATGAAAAACTGTTTTTT. Translation: CASRPPGQGHEKLFF.

The genes are TRBV12-3 or TRBV12-4 and TRBJ2-1; 9 nucleotides line up with TRBD2. Trimming removed 9 bases from V and 6 bases from J; junction bases left unmatched: 6. This CDR3 spans 13 amino acids. The CDR3 nucleotides are TGTGCCAGTGCGGGAGGGCCCCGCAATGAGCAGTTCTTC. Protein: CASAGGPRNEQFF.

The chain couples TRBV15 to TRBJ2-7, with 7 bases identical to TRBD1. Germline-derived CDR1 and CDR2 are LNHNV and YYDKDF (reference sequence). The length of the CDR3 is 15 residues. With 4 bases clipped from V and 3 bases from J, the junction kept 9 bases outside the gene matches. As DNA, the CDR3 is TGTGCCACCAGCACTTCCGGGACAGCGAACTACGAGCAGTACTTC. Translating gives CATSTSGTANYEQYF. The full variable domain, its missing parts supplied by reference TRBV15 and TRBJ2-7, is DAMVIQNPRYQVTQFGKPVTLSCSQTLNHNVMYWYQQKSSQAPKLLFHYYDKDFNNEADTPDNFQSRRPNTSFCFLDIRSPGLGDTAMYLCATSTSGTANYEQYFGPGTRLTVT.

This clonotype was counted many times. The junction differs from germline at one of its ends, possibly a read error. The gene calls are TRBV7-3 and TRBJ2-7, with TRBD1 matching 8 bases. Germline V gene data show CDR1 as SGHTA and CDR2 as FQGTGA. The length of the CDR3 is 12 residues. Here the CDR3 DNA reads TGTGCCAGTAGCTTCACAGGGGGGGAGCAGTACTTC. Amino acids: CASSFTGGEQYF. Looking up the rest from reference TRBV7-3 and TRBJ2-7 gives the full variable domain: GAGVSQTPSNKVTEKGKYVELRCDPISGHTALYWYRQSLGQGPEFLIYFQGTGAADDSGLPNDRFFAVRPEGSVSTLKIQRTERGDSAVYLCASSFTGGEQYFGPGTRLTVT.

The chain is built from TRBV7-9 and TRBJ2-7; no definite D call. The CDR3 sequence is 17 residues long. Trimming took off 5 bases at V and 0 bases at J, with 20 bases between the two ends. CDR1 is SEHNR, CDR2 FQNEAQ, per germline (reference sequence). The chain's CDR3 is CASSLNPWHGFSYEQYF. The CDR3 coding sequence is TGTGCCAGCAGCCTAAACCCCTGGCATGGGTTCTCCTACGAGCAGTACTTC.

The sample holds a few counts of this clonotype. The rearrangement uses TRBV5-1 and TRBJ2-3; TRBD2 matches at 11 bases. The J segment lost 2 bases and the V segment lost 0 bases, leaving 11 bases of the junction unmatched. The CDR3 contains 19 residues. Germline CDR1 reads SGHRS; CDR2 reads YFSETQ. The CDR3 sequence is CASSLALAGVGSDTDTQYF. CDR3 coding DNA: TGCGCCAGCAGCTTGGCACTAGCGGGAGTAGGTAGCGACACAGATACGCAGTATTTT.

This clonotype has only one observation. The chain recombines TRBV20-1 with TRBJ1-1, with unresolved D. CDR1 and CDR2 from the germline V gene are DFQATT and SNEGSKA (reference sequence). Trimming removed 0 bases from V and 4 bases from J, with 6 bases in between. The CDR3 has 12 residues. CDR3 sequence: CSARDSGTEAFF. The CDR3 nucleotides read TGCAGTGCTAGAGATTCGGGCACTGAAGCTTTCTTT.

This clonotype has just a few counts. The CDR3 protein is CSVEEQADTQYF. The CDR3 DNA follows: TGCAGCGTTGAAGAACAGGCAGATACGCAGTATTTT. The chain uses TRBV29-1 and TRBJ2-3, with a weak D call TRBD1 (5 bases). The CDR3 length is 12 residues. Germline CDR1 is SQVTM and CDR2 is ANQGSEA. The V end lost 0 bases, the J end lost 4 bases, and 5 bases lay between the germline ends.

This clonotype was detected only a few times. The rearrangement links TRBV29-1 to TRBJ2-7, with D tentatively TRBD2 (7 bases). The V end was cut by 8 bases, the J end by 10 bases, with 27 bases between. This CDR3 has 14 amino acids. The germline V gene encodes CDR1 SQVTM and CDR2 ANQGSEA. The CDR3 loop is CSFRGAGGRTGQYF. CDR3 nucleotides: TGCAGCTTCCGGGGGGCCGGGGGTCGGACCGGCCAGTACTTC.

The chain has TRBV4-1 and TRBJ2-5; 9 nucleotides align to TRBD1. The last part of the DNA fits TRBJ2-7 better; the J call may be wrong. The germline V gene has CDR1 MGHRA and CDR2 YSYEKL. This CDR3 has 16 amino acids. This chain's CDR3 is CASSQDQGQGLHEQYF. The CDR3 DNA reads as TGCGCCAGCAGCCAAGATCAGGGACAGGGTCTACACGAGCAGTACTTC.

This chain uses TRBV19 with TRBJ1-2; D remains unclear. CDR1 and CDR2 from the germline V gene are LNHDA and SQIVND (reference sequence). This CDR3 has 12 amino acids. Trimming cost V 5 bases and J 5 bases, with 9 bases left between them. The CDR3 nucleotides are TGTGCCAGTAGTCGAGTGCCGTATGGCTACACCTTC. Translation: CASSRVPYGYTF. The full variable domain, its missing parts supplied by reference TRBV19 and TRBJ1-2, is DGGITQSPKYLFRKEGQNVTLSCEQNLNHDAMYWYRQDPGQGLRLIYYSQIVNDFQKGDIAEGYSVSREKKESFPLTVTSAQKNPTAFYLCASSRVPYGYTFGSGTRLTVV.

The rearrangement uses TRBV7-9 and TRBJ1-2, with D possibly being TRBD1 (6 bases). Germline CDR1 and CDR2: SEHNR and FQNEAQ (reference sequence). Trimming pared 5 bases from V and 8 bases from J, leaving 21 bases between. This CDR3 is built from 15 residues. The DNA for the CDR3 is TGTGCCAGCAGCCCCAGGGGTCCCTCGATGTACGGCTACACCTTC. Amino acids: CASSPRGPSMYGYTF.

The rearrangement links TRBV29-1 to TRBJ1-2; D is unclear. The CDR3 contains 12 residues. The V gene's germline CDR1 is SQVTM and CDR2 ANQGSEA. The V end lost 4 bases, the J end lost 1 base, and 7 bases lay between the germline ends. The CDR3 region is CSVGPLNYGYTF. DNA of the CDR3: TGCAGCGTTGGGCCACTTAACTATGGCTACACCTTC. Looking up the rest from reference TRBV29-1 and TRBJ1-2 gives the full variable domain: SAVISQKPSRDICQRGTSLTIQCQVDSQVTMMFWYRQQPGQSLTLIATANQGSEATYESGFVIDKFPISRPNLTFSTLTVSNMSPEDSSIYLCSVGPLNYGYTFGSGTRLTVV.

This clonotype turned up a few times. The gene calls are TRBV29-1 and TRBJ2-3; D unresolved. This CDR3 has 13 residues. Trimming stripped 3 bases from V and 6 bases from J, with 13 bases between. Per the germline V gene, CDR1 is SQVTM and CDR2 is ANQGSEA. The CDR3 DNA reads as TGCAGCGTTGATGGCGGCCGATCGGATACGCAGTATTTT. As protein: CSVDGGRSDTQYF.

This clonotype was picked up a small number of times. The rearrangement uses TRBV29-1 and TRBJ2-3; 7 bases are a match to TRBD2. CDR1 is SQVTM, CDR2 ANQGSEA, per germline. With V trimmed by 1 base and J by 11 bases, 9 bases remained unmatched. There are 13 residues in the CDR3. CDR3 coding DNA: TGCAGCGTTGAAGGGGGTCAAAGCGGGATGCAGTATTTT. As protein: CSVEGGQSGMQYF.

In DNA form, the CDR3 reads TGCAGCGCCCATTTGACAGGCTCCTACGAGCAGTACTTC. The encoded protein is CSAHLTGSYEQYF. This rearrangement joins TRBV29-1 to TRBJ2-7, with D tentatively TRBD1 (6 bases). CDR3 length: 13 amino acids. V was shortened by 7 bases and J by 0 bases, with 13 bases between the two germline ends. The germline CDR1 and CDR2 sequences are SQVTM and ANQGSEA.

This clonotype was seen only once. The chain employs TRBV5-1 and TRBJ2-5, with unresolved D. CDR3 length: 14 amino acids. Trimming removed 4 bases at V and 1 base at J, with 11 bases between. CDR1 and CDR2 (germline): SGHRS, YFSETQ. The CDR3 nucleotides are TGCGCCAGCAGCCCGGATGGCTTCCAAGAGACCCAGTACTTC. Amino acids: CASSPDGFQETQYF.

This clonotype came up a few times. The CDR3 DNA is TGTGCCAGCAGCAGAGGGACGGGAGAAGGAACCGGGGAGCTGTTTTTT. Amino acid sequence: CASSRGTGEGTGELFF. This chain links TRBV7-8 with TRBJ2-2; TRBD2 is a possible D gene (6 bases). Germline V gene lookup returns CDR1 SGHVS and CDR2 FQNEAQ. The CDR3 totals 16 residues. V was trimmed by 5 bases and J by 5 bases, leaving 18 bases between them.

The rearrangement joins TRBV28 to TRBJ1-1, with a weak D call TRBD1 (6 bases). Germline V gene lookup returns CDR1 MDHEN and CDR2 SYDVKM. Trimming shortened V by 8 bases and J by 3 bases, and 16 bases separated the two germline ends. The CDR3 is 14 amino acids. The CDR3 spells CASGGRGMDTEAFF. The DNA of the CDR3 is TGTGCCAGCGGGGGGCGGGGGATGGACACTGAAGCTTTCTTT.